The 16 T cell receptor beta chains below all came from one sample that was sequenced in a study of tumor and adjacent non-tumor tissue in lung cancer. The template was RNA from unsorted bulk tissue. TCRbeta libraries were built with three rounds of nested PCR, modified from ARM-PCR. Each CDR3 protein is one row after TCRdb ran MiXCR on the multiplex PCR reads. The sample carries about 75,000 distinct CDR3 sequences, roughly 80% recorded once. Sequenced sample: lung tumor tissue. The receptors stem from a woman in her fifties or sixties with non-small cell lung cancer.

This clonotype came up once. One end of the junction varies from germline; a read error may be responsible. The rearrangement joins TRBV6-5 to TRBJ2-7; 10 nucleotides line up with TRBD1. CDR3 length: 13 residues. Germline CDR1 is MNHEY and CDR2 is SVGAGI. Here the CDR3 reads CGSSRDRGHDQYF. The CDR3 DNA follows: TGTGGCAGCAGCCGGGACAGGGGACACGACCAGTACTTC.

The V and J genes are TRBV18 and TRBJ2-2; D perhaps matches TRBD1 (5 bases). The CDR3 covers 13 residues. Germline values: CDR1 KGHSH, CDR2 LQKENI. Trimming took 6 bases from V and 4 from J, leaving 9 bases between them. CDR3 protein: CASSLTGTGELFF. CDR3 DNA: TGTGCCAGCTCCCTTACAGGCACCGGGGAGCTGTTTTTT.

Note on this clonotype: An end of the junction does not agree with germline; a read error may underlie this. CDR3 amino acids: CATSRDEDEQFF. The CDR3 DNA is TGCGCCACCAGCAGAGATGAAGATGAGCAGTTCTTC. The genes are TRBV15 and TRBJ2-1; D call uncertain. The CDR3 totals 12 residues. Germline V CDR1 and CDR2: LNHNV, YYDKDF (reference sequence). The full variable domain, its missing parts supplied by reference TRBV15 and TRBJ2-1, is DAMVIQNPRYQVTQFGKPVTLSCSQTLNHNVMYWYQQKSSQAPKLLFHYYDKDFNNEADTPDNFQSRRPNTSFCFLDIRSPGLGDTAMYLCATSRDEDEQFFGPGTRLTVL.

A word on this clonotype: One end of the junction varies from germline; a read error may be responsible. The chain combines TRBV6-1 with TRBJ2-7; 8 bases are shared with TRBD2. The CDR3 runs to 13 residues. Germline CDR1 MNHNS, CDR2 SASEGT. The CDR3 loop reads CATSGLADYGQYF. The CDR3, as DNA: TGTGCCACTTCCGGACTAGCAGACTACGGGCAGTACTTC.

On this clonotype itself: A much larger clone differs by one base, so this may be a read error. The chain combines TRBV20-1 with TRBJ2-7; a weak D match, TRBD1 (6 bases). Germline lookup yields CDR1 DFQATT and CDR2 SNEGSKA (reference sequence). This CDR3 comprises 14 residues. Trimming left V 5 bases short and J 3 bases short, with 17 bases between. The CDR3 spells CSAHRGNSYYEQYF. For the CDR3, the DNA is TGCAGTGCTCATAGGGGGAACTCGTACTACGAGCAGTACTTC.

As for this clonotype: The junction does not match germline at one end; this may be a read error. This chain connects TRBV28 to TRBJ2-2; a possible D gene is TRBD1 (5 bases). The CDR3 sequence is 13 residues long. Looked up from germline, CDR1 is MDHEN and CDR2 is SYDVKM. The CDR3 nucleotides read TGTGCCACCAGTCCCAGTGGGGCGGTCCAGCTGTTTTTT. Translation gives CATSPSGAVQLFF. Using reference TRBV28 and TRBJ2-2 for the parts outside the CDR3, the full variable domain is DVKVTQSSRYLVKRTGEKVFLECVQDMDHENMFWYRQDPGLGLRLIYFSYDVKMKEKGDIPEGYSVSREKKERFSLILESASTNQTSMYLCATSPSGAVQLFFGEGSRLTVL.

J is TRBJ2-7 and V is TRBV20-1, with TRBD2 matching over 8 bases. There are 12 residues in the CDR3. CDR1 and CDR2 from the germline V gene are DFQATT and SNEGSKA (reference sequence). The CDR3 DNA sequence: TGCGGTATACCAGCGGGAGATGTCGAGCAGTACTTC. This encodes CGIPAGDVEQYF.

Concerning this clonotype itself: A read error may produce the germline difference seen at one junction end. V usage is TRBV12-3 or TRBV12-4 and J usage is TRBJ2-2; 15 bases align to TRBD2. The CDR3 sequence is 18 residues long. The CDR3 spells CASRGLAGGSGVTRELFF. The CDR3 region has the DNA TGTGCCAGCAGAGGACTAGCGGGAGGGTCAGGTGTCACCAGGGAGCTGTTTTTT.

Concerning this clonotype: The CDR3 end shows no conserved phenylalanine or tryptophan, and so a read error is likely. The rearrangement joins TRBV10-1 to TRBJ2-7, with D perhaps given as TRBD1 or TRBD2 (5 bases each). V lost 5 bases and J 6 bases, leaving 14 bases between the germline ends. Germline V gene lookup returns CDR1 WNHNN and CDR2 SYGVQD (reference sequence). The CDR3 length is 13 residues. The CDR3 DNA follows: TGCGCCAGCAGTCCCTTCGGGGCGGGCGAGCAGTACTCC. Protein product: CASSPFGAGEQYS.

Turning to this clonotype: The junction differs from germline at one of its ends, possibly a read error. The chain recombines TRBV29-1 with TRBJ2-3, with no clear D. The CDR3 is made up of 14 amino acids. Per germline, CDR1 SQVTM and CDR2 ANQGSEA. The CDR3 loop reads CSVDTELTTDTQYF. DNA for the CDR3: TGCAGCGTCGACACGGAGTTGACCACAGACACGCAGTATTTT.

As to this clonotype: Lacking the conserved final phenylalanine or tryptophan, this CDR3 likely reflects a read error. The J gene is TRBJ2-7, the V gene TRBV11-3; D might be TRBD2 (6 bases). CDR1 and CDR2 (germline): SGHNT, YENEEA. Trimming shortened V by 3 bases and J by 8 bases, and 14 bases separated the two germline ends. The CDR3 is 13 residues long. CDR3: CASSLRRGHKQYS. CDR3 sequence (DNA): TGTGCCAGCAGCTTGAGGAGGGGCCACAAGCAGTACTCC.

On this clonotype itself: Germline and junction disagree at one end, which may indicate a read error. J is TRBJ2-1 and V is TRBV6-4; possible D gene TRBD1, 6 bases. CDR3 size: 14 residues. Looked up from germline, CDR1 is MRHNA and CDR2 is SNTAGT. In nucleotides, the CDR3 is TGTGCCAGCAGAGTAAGGACAGCGAGCTATGAGCAGTTCTTT. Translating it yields CASRVRTASYEQFF.

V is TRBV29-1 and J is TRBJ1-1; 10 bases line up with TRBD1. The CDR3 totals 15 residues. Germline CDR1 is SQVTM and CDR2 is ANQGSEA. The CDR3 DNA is TGCAATGTTGGGGACAGGGGTCCTGGGCACACTGAAGCTTTCTTT. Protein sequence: CNVGDRGPGHTEAFF.

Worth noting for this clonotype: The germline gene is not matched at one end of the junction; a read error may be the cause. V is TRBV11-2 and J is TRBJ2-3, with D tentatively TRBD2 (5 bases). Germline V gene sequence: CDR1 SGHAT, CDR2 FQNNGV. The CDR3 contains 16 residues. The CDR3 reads CVSGPVGYPLPGTQYF. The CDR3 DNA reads TGTGTCAGCGGCCCGGTGGGTTACCCGCTTCCAGGTACACAGTATTTT.

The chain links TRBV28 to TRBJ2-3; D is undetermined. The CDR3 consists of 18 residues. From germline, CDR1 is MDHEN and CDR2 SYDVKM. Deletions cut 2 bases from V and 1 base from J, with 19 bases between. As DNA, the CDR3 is TGTGCCAGCAGTTTAAGAGGTATCTCCTACGAGGGCACAGATACGCAGTATTTT. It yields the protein CASSLRGISYEGTDTQYF. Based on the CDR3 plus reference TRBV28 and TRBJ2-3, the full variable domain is DVKVTQSSRYLVKRTGEKVFLECVQDMDHENMFWYRQDPGLGLRLIYFSYDVKMKEKGDIPEGYSVSREKKERFSLILESASTNQTSMYLCASSLRGISYEGTDTQYFGPGTRLTVL.

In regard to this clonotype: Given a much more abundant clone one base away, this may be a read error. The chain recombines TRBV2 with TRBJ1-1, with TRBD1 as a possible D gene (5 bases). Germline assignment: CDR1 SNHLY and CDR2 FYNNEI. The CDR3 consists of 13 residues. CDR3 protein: CVSSSDRNTEAFF. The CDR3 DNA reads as TGTGTCAGCAGCTCAGACAGAAACACTGAAGCTTTCTTT.